This T cell receptor beta chain was retrieved from a study of blood T cells in healthy people across ages. Study overall: Capture via template switching afforded approximately one barcoded beta molecule per two T cells.

A second about 6 to 12 cycle PCR used barcoded and J-beta primers. TCRdb passed the 5' RACE reads through MiXCR, listing each CDR3 protein once. The sample contains hundreds of thousands of distinct CDR3 sequences, around 42% of which appear only once. Looked up from germline, CDR1 is MGHDK and CDR2 is SYGVNS. This CDR3 contains 13 residues. Trimming stripped 4 bases from V and 5 bases from J, with 11 bases between. The chain couples TRBV25-1 to TRBJ2-5; D ambiguous. The sequence was obtained from a man in his sixties in good health. Input material: blood. The CDR3 spells CASSGWARETQYF. For the CDR3, the DNA is TGTGCCAGCAGTGGGTGGGCCCGTGAGACCCAGTACTTC.